Included here is one T cell receptor beta chain sequence, with context. The CDR3 loop spans 13 amino acids. CDR1 and CDR2 from the germline V gene are SGHRS and YFSETQ. V dropped 4 bases and J dropped 8 bases, with 15 bases sitting between them. The sample belongs to a study of blood T cell repertoires in COVID-19. Study details: Researchers got acute and convalescent COVID-19 samples from the United States, Italy and Spain. The cDNA or gDNA used as material had been derived from T cells, B-cell-depleted T cells, or PBMCs.

Study processing details: Amplification of reference gene primers provided the estimated nucleated cell counts. Libraries were prepared by immunoSEQ multiplex PCR; TCRdb keeps only in-frame clonotypes and omits some of them. The DNA was the basis for D and trimming; V, J and clone size are from that table. Here the sample spans around 300,000 clones, 80% to 90% being singletons. Sequencing used peripheral blood. The receptor was derived from a woman in her 30s with active or convalescent COVID-19. This chain links TRBV5-1 with TRBJ1-2; no clear D. The CDR3 region is CASSPTSDLGYTF. The CDR3 bases are TGCGCCAGCAGCCCGACATCGGATCTCGGCTACACCTTC.